This TCR beta chain was obtained from a study of tumor-infiltrating lymphocytes in oesophageal squamous cell carcinoma. With 4 bases clipped from V and 3 bases from J, the junction kept 2 bases outside the gene matches. This CDR3 is 15 amino acids long. Per the germline V gene, CDR1 is MNHGY and CDR2 is SVAAGI. TCRdb reprocessed the PCR reads via MiXCR and lists one record per CDR3 protein. The sample comprises more than 15,000 distinct CDR3 sequences, roughly two fifths of which are singletons, and 13% rests with the top ten. V and J are TRBV6-9 and TRBJ2-1, with 11 bases matching TRBD2. Sequenced input: normal esophageal tissue next to the tumor. This receptor was identified in a male donor with esophageal squamous cell carcinoma. CDR3 coding DNA: TGTGCCAGCAGTTGGCTAGCGGGAGGCTACAATGAGCAGTTCTTC. Protein sequence: CASSWLAGGYNEQFF.